This T cell receptor beta chain was obtained from a study of T cells expressing NK-cell markers. Study overall: Sorted CD3+CD56-NKG2C+, CD3+CD56+NKG2C- and CD3+CD56+NKG2C+ T cells were the source of the TCR beta repertoires. The eight sequenced donors comprised seven who were HCMV-seropositive and one who was seronegative.

Of note for this clonotype: What it binds is not known.

CDR3 length equals 13 residues. Germline-derived CDR1 and CDR2 are KGHDR and SFDVKD. Making the TCR beta cDNA relied on 5'RACE template switching with UMIs. TCRdb reprocessed the 5' RACE reads and keeps a single row for each CDR3 protein, giving no DNA. The sample data list over 350,000 distinct CDR3 sequences. Findings and caveats of the study: Nothing established the HCMV specificity of expanded NKG2C+ T cell clones.

The sequence was collected from a woman aged 45-60 years in good health. The chain uses TRBV24-1 and TRBJ1-1; the TRBD1 assignment by TCRdb is unverifiable without DNA. The sequenced sample was blood T cells: a sorted CD56 or NKG2C T cell subset, CD4+ or CD8+ T cells, or bulk PBMC T cells (not recorded which). The CDR3 sequence: CATSDPGYTEAFF.